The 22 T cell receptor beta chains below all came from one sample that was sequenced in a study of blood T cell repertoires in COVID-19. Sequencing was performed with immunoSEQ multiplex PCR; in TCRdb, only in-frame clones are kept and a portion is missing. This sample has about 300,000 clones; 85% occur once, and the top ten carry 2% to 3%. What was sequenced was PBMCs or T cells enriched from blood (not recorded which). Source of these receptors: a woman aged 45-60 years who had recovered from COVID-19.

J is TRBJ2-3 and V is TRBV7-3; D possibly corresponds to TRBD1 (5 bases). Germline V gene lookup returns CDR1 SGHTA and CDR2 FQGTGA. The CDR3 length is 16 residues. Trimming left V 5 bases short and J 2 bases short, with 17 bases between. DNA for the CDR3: TGTGCCAGCAGCCAAAGCCCCTCAGGGTACACAGATACGCAGTATTTT. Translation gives CASSQSPSGYTDTQYF.

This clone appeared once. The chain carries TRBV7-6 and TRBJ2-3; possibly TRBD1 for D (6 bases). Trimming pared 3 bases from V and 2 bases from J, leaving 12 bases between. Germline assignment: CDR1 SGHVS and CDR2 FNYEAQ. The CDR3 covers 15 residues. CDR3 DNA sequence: TGTGCCAGCAGCTTGGGGGCTTCCGTCACAGATACGCAGTATTTT. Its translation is CASSLGASVTDTQYF.

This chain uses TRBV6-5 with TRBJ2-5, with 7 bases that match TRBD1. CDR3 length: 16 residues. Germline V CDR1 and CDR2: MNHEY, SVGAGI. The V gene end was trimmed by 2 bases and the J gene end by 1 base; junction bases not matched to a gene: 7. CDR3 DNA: TGTGCCAGCAGTTACCTGGGACAGATAAGCCAAGAGACCCAGTACTTC. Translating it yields CASSYLGQISQETQYF.

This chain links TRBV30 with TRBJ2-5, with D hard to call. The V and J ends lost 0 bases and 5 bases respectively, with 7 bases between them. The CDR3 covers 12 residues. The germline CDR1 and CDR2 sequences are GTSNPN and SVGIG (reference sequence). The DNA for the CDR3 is TGTGCCTGGAGTGTGTATCGGGAGACCCAGTACTTC. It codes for CAWSVYRETQYF.

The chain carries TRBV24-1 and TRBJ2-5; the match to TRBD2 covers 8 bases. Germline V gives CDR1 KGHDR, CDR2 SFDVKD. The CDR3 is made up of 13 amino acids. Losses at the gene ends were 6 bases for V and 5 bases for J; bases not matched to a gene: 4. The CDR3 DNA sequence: TGTGCCACCAGTCTAGCGGGTGGGGAGACCCAGTACTTC. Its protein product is CATSLAGGETQYF.

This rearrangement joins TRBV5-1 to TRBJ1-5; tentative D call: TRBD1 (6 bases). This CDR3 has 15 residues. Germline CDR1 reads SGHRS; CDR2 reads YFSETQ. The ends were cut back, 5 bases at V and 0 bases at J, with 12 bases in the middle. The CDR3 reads CASRQGFGSNQPQHF. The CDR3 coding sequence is TGCGCCAGCAGACAGGGATTCGGTAGCAATCAGCCCCAGCATTTT.

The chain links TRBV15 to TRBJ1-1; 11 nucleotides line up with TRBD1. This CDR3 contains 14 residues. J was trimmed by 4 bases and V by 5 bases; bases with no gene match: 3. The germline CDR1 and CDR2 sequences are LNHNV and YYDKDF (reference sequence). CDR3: CATSGTGGRTEAFF. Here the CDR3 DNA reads TGTGCCACCAGCGGGACAGGGGGTCGCACTGAAGCTTTCTTT.

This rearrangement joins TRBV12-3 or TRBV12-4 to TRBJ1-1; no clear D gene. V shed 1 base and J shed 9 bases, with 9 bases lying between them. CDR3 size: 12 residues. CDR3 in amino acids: CASSLVEGKAFF. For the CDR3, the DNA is TGTGCCAGCAGTTTAGTGGAGGGAAAAGCTTTCTTT.

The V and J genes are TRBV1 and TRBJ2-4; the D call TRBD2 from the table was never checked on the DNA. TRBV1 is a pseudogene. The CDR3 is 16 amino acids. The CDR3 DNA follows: TGCACCAGCACTCCTCCTAGAGGGAGGGCCAAAAACATTCAGTACTTC. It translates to CTSTPPRGRAKNIQYF.

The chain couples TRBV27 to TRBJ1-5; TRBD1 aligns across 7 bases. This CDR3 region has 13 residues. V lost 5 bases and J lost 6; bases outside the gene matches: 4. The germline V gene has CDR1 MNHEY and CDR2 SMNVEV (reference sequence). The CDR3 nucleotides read TGTGCCAGCAGTACAAACAGGGGTCAGCCCCAGCATTTT. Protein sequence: CASSTNRGQPQHF.

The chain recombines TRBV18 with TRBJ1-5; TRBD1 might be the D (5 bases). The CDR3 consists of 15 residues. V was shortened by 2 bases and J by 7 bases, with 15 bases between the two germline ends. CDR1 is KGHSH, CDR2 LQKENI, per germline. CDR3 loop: CASSPYQDTRQPQHF. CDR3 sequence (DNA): TGTGCCAGCTCACCATATCAGGACACCCGACAGCCCCAGCATTTT.

The CDR3 bases are TGTGCCAGTAGTATGGGACTAGCGGCCCCCACAGATACGCAGTATTTT. Protein: CASSMGLAAPTDTQYF. This rearrangement joins TRBV19 to TRBJ2-3; 11 nucleotides match TRBD2. Germline trimming cut 3 bases from V and 2 bases from J; bases unmatched to any gene: 4. The CDR3 sequence is 16 residues long. The germline V gene encodes CDR1 LNHDA and CDR2 SQIVND (reference sequence).

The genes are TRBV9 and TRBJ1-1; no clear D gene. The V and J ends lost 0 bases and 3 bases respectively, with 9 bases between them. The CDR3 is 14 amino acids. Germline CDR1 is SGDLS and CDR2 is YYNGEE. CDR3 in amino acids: CASSVGSRDTEAFF. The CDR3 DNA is TGTGCCAGCAGCGTAGGGTCTCGGGACACTGAAGCTTTCTTT.

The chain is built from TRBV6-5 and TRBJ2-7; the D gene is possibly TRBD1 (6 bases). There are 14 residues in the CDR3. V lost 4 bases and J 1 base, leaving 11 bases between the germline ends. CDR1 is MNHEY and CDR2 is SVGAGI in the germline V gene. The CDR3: CASSLTGLSYEQYF. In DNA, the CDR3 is TGTGCCAGCAGTTTGACAGGTCTGTCCTACGAGCAGTACTTC.

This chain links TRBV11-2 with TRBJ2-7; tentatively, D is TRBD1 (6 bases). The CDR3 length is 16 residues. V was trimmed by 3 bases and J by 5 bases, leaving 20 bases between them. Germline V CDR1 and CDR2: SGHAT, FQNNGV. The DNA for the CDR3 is TGTGCCAGCAGCTTTGTGATAGCAGGGGCTTACGACGAGCAGTACTTC. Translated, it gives CASSFVIAGAYDEQYF.

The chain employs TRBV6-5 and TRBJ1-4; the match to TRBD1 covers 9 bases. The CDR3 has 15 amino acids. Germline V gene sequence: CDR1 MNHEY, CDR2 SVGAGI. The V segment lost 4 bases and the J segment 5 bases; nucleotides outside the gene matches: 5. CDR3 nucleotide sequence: TGTGCCAGCAGTTCACAGGGGGCGGGGAATGAAAAACTGTTTTTT. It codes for CASSSQGAGNEKLFF.

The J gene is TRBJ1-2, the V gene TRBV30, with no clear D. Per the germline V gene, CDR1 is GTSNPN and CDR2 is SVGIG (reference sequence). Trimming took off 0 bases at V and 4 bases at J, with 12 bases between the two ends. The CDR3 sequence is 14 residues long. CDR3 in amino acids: CAWSVRASVYGYTF. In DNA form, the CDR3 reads TGTGCCTGGAGTGTACGTGCATCAGTCTATGGCTACACCTTC.

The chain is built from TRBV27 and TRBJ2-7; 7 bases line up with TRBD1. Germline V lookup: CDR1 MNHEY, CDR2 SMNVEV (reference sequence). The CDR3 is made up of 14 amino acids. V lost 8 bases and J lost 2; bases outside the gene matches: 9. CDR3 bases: TGTGCCAGCTCATCTGGGACAGCACCCTACGAGCAGTACTTC. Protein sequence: CASSSGTAPYEQYF.

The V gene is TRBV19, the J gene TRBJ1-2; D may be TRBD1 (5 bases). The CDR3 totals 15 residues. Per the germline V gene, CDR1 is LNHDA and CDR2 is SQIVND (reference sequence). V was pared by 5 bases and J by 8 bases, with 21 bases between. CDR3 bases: TGTGCCAGTAGTCTGGGGCGCGAAGGCACCAAGGGCTACACCTTC. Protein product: CASSLGREGTKGYTF.

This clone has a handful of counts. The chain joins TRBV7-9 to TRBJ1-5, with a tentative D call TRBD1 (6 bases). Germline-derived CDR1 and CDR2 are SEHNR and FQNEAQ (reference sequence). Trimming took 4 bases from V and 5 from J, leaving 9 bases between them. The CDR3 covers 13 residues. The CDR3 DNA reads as TGTGCCAGCAGCTCAGAGGGGGATCAGCCCCAGCATTTT. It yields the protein CASSSEGDQPQHF.

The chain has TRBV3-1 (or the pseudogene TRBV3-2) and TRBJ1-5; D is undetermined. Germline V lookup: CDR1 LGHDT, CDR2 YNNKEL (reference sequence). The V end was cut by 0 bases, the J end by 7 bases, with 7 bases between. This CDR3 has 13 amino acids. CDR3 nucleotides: TGTGCCAGCAGCCAAGAACCTCGGCAGCCCCAGCATTTT. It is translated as CASSQEPRQPQHF.

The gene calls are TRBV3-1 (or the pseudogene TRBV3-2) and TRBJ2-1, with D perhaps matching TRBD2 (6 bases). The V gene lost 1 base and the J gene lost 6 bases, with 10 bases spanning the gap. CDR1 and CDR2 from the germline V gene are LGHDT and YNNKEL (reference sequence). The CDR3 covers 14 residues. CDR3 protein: CASSQGTSSNEQFF. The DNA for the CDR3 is TGTGCCAGCAGCCAAGGCACTAGCTCCAATGAGCAGTTCTTC.